These 11 T cell receptor beta chains came from one sample sequenced in a study of blood T cell repertoires in COVID-19. Libraries were prepared by immunoSEQ multiplex PCR; TCRdb keeps only in-frame clonotypes and omits some of them. This sample has approximately 200,000 clones, with 80% to 90% found just once. The sample taken for sequencing was PBMCs or T cells enriched from blood (not recorded which). The receptors shown here come from a young man who had recovered from COVID-19.

The rearrangement links TRBV6-2 or TRBV6-3 to TRBJ2-1, with 12 positions matching TRBD2. The germline CDR1 and CDR2 sequences are MNHEY and SVGEGT. J gave up 9 bases and V 2 bases, and 5 bases lay outside the gene matches. The CDR3 length is 15 residues. CDR3 amino acids: CASSYLAGGRGEQFF. The DNA of the CDR3 is TGTGCCAGCAGTTACCTAGCGGGAGGGAGGGGTGAGCAGTTCTTC.

This clone was picked up a small number of times. This chain joins TRBV6-4 and TRBJ2-3; unclear D gene. Trimming pared 2 bases from V and 0 bases from J, leaving 9 bases between. This CDR3 spans 15 amino acids. The V gene's germline CDR1 is MRHNA and CDR2 SNTAGT. The DNA of the CDR3 is TGTGCCAGCAGTGACGGCGGCCTTAGCACAGATACGCAGTATTTT. Translating gives CASSDGGLSTDTQYF.

The chain uses TRBV28 and TRBJ2-2, with 8 bases lining up with TRBD2. The CDR3 has 16 amino acids. Germline V gene lookup returns CDR1 MDHEN and CDR2 SYDVKM. V gave up 2 bases and J gave up 2 bases; unmatched junction bases: 4. The CDR3 reads CASSLGLAGNTGELFF. The CDR3 region has the DNA TGTGCCAGCAGTTTAGGACTAGCAGGTAACACCGGGGAGCTGTTTTTT.

V is TRBV27 and J is TRBJ2-3; D gene uncertain. V was clipped by 6 bases and J by 2 bases, with 12 bases between them. Looked up from germline, CDR1 is MNHEY and CDR2 is SMNVEV (reference sequence). This CDR3 spans 14 amino acids. In nucleotides, the CDR3 is TGTGCCAGCAGCCCGACATACCCCACAGATACGCAGTATTTT. Protein sequence: CASSPTYPTDTQYF.

This clone appeared a single time. The CDR3 is CASSEVQGHQPQHF. CDR3 DNA sequence: TGCGCCAGCAGTGAGGTACAGGGTCATCAGCCCCAGCATTTT. The chain combines TRBV10-2 with TRBJ1-5; the D gene is possibly TRBD1 (6 bases). The germline V gene encodes CDR1 WSHSY and CDR2 SAAADI. CDR3 size: 14 residues. V dropped 2 bases and J dropped 5 bases, with 10 bases sitting between them.

For the CDR3, the DNA is TGTGCCAGCAGCGTAGGATCAGTCTTCTCTGGAAACACCATATATTTT. This sequence encodes CASSVGSVFSGNTIYF. This chain links TRBV9 with TRBJ1-3, with unresolved D. The V end lost 0 bases, the J end lost 0 bases, and 10 bases lay between the germline ends. The germline gives CDR1 SGDLS, CDR2 YYNGEE. This CDR3 contains 16 residues.

This chain links TRBV28 with TRBJ1-2; D is unclear. Germline-derived CDR1 and CDR2 are MDHEN and SYDVKM. Trimming shortened V by 2 bases and J by 3 bases, and 4 bases separated the two germline ends. This CDR3 is built from 12 residues. For the CDR3, the DNA is TGTGCCAGCAGTTTAACTGACTATGGCTACACCTTC. Protein sequence: CASSLTDYGYTF.

This clone showed up just a few times. Written as DNA, the CDR3 is TGTGCCAGCAGCTTTAGCGGGGGGGCCCAAGAGACCCAGTACTTC. Protein product: CASSFSGGAQETQYF. The chain carries TRBV11-2 and TRBJ2-5; 11 bases agree with TRBD2. The germline gives CDR1 SGHAT, CDR2 FQNNGV. With V trimmed by 3 bases and J by 1 base, 1 base remained unmatched. This CDR3 spans 15 amino acids.

The chain employs TRBV5-6 and TRBJ2-2; 7 nucleotides align to TRBD1. The CDR3 sequence is 13 residues long. Per germline, CDR1 SGHDT and CDR2 YYEEEE. The J segment lost 4 bases and the V segment lost 4 bases, leaving 1 base of the junction unmatched. The CDR3 sequence: CASSRGRTGELFF. The CDR3 DNA follows: TGTGCCAGCAGCAGGGGGCGCACCGGGGAGCTGTTTTTT.

The rearrangement links TRBV29-1 to TRBJ2-2; weak D call: TRBD1 (6 bases). The CDR3 contains 13 residues. Germline values: CDR1 SQVTM, CDR2 ANQGSEA. The V gene lost 7 bases and the J gene lost 1 base, with 10 bases spanning the gap. CDR3 region: CSGKDRNTGELFF. The CDR3 nucleotides read TGCAGCGGGAAGGACAGGAACACCGGGGAGCTGTTTTTT.

J is TRBJ2-7 and V is TRBV7-8; TRBD1 agrees at 9 bases. Trimming took 0 bases from V and 4 from J; bases not matched to a gene: 4. Germline values: CDR1 SGHVS, CDR2 FQNEAQ. The CDR3 length is 15 residues. The CDR3 DNA reads as TGTGCCAGCAGCTTAGCCACAGGGGGCCGGTACGAGCAGTACTTC. Translating gives CASSLATGGRYEQYF. Supplemented by reference TRBV7-8 and TRBJ2-7, the full variable domain reads GAGVSQSPRYKVAKRGQDVALRCDPISGHVSLFWYQQALGQGPEFLTYFQNEAQLDKSGLPSDRFFAERPEGSVSTLKIQRTQQEDSAVYLCASSLATGGRYEQYFGPGTRLTVT.